The 27 T cell receptor beta chains presented below share a single source sample, sequenced in a study of a mutant IDH1 vaccine in newly diagnosed glioma. Assay used: immunoSEQ multiplex PCR; TCRdb lists only in-frame clones, some missing. There are about 66,000 clones in the sample; 70% to 85% occur only once, and about 3.7% lies in the top ten. The time point: week 11, during vaccination. The investigators gave 300 ug of mutant IDH1 20-mer peptide in each vaccine dose, together with topical imiquimod. What these receptors recognize is not known. Specimen: PBMCs, collected from a glioma patient whose treatment included an IDH1 peptide vaccine. These TCRs come from a man aged 25-45 years with glioma.

The chain has TRBV4-1 and TRBJ2-1; TRBD2 matches 14 bases. Per germline, CDR1 MGHRA and CDR2 YSYEKL. CDR3 length equals 18 residues. J was trimmed by 7 bases and V by 3 bases; bases with no gene match: 11. CDR3 sequence: CASSHGLAGGRLKNEQFF. CDR3 nucleotide sequence: TGCGCCAGCAGCCACGGACTAGCGGGGGGCCGGTTGAAGAATGAGCAGTTCTTC.

This chain connects TRBV10-1 to TRBJ1-1; D may be TRBD1 (6 bases). V was shortened by 5 bases and J by 8 bases, with 15 bases between the two germline ends. This CDR3 has 13 residues. Per germline, CDR1 WNHNN and CDR2 SYGVQD (reference sequence). The CDR3 DNA reads TGCGCCAGCAGTCCTTCGGGTGGGACAGAAGCTTTCTTT. Its translation: CASSPSGGTEAFF.

V and J are TRBV5-4 and TRBJ2-3, with 7 bases matching TRBD1. This CDR3 spans 14 amino acids. J was trimmed by 2 bases and V by 5 bases; bases with no gene match: 5. Looked up from germline, CDR1 is SGHNT and CDR2 is YYREEE (reference sequence). CDR3 loop: CASSWDSYTDTQYF. CDR3 sequence (DNA): TGTGCCAGCAGTTGGGACAGCTACACAGATACGCAGTATTTT.

The rearrangement links TRBV5-1 to TRBJ1-3, with a tentative D call TRBD1 (6 bases). Germline lookup yields CDR1 SGHRS and CDR2 YFSETQ. The CDR3 sequence is 16 residues long. Trimming shortened V by 2 bases and J by 4 bases, and 16 bases separated the two germline ends. CDR3 amino acids: CASSFSWGTRGNTIYF. Here the CDR3 DNA reads TGCGCCAGCAGCTTCTCGTGGGGGACAAGAGGAAACACCATATATTTT.

The genes are TRBV27 and TRBJ1-2, with no clear D. The CDR3 is 14 residues long. Germline assignment: CDR1 MNHEY and CDR2 SMNVEV (reference sequence). The V end was cut by 5 bases, the J end by 0 bases, with 10 bases between. CDR3 DNA: TGTGCCAGCAGTGAGATTTCTTCTAACTATGGCTACACCTTC. This encodes CASSEISSNYGYTF.

This chain connects TRBV5-5 to TRBJ1-2, with 7 bases lining up with TRBD1. The CDR3 consists of 17 residues. Germline values: CDR1 SGHKS, CDR2 YYEKEE (reference sequence). V gave up 4 bases and J gave up 0 bases; unmatched junction bases: 12. CDR3 sequence (DNA): TGTGCCAGCAGCCGCGGACAGGCCTTTCGTGCTAACTATGGCTACACCTTC. Translating it yields CASSRGQAFRANYGYTF. Full variable domain (rest looked up from reference TRBV5-5 and TRBJ1-2): DAGVTQSPTHLIKTRGQQVTLRCSPISGHKSVSWYQQVLGQGPQFIFQYYEKEERGRGNFPDRFSARQFPNYSSELNVNALLLGDSALYLCASSRGQAFRANYGYTFGSGTRLTVV.

A single count supports this clone. The chain recombines TRBV15 with TRBJ2-4; D is undetermined. CDR3 size: 20 residues. Trimming took 0 bases from V and 0 from J, leaving 21 bases between them. The germline V gene encodes CDR1 LNHNV and CDR2 YYDKDF (reference sequence). The DNA of the CDR3 is TGTGCCACCAGCAGAGATGGGCCCGAAGAAGACGACGGAGCCAAAAACATTCAGTACTTC. Encoded protein: CATSRDGPEEDDGAKNIQYF.

J is TRBJ1-2 and V is TRBV27; 8 nucleotides line up with TRBD1. The CDR3 is 15 amino acids. Germline CDR1 reads MNHEY; CDR2 reads SMNVEV (reference sequence). V lost 0 bases and J lost 4; bases outside the gene matches: 4. The CDR3 is CASSLSRTGRYGYTF. The CDR3 DNA reads as TGTGCCAGCAGTTTATCCCGGACAGGGCGCTATGGCTACACCTTC.

This clone is a singleton in its sample. This chain uses TRBV18 with TRBJ2-1; 13 bases are shared with TRBD2. CDR1 and CDR2 from the germline V gene are KGHSH and LQKENI. With 3 bases clipped from V and 4 bases from J, the junction kept 3 bases outside the gene matches. The CDR3 has 16 residues. The CDR3 region has the DNA TGTGCCAGCTCACCGGGACTAGCGGGAAGGTACAATGAGCAGTTCTTC. Protein product: CASSPGLAGRYNEQFF.

The chain links TRBV7-2 to TRBJ2-1; D perhaps matches TRBD2 (6 bases). V lost 5 bases and J lost 4, with 12 bases in between. CDR1 is SGHTA, CDR2 FQGNSA, per germline. The CDR3 length is 14 residues. The CDR3 DNA is TGTGCCAGCAGCCAGGTAGCGGCTTACAATGAGCAGTTCTTC. Its protein product is CASSQVAAYNEQFF.

V gene TRBV7-2 combines with J gene TRBJ2-7, with 8 bases identical to TRBD2. The CDR3 is made up of 15 amino acids. J gave up 5 bases and V 8 bases, and 14 bases lay outside the gene matches. CDR1 is SGHTA, CDR2 FQGNSA, per germline. The CDR3 reads CASAQVGGAPHEQYF. In DNA form, the CDR3 reads TGTGCCAGCGCCCAGGTCGGGGGGGCCCCCCACGAGCAGTACTTC. Filled out from reference TRBV7-2 and TRBJ2-7, the complete variable domain reads GAGVSQSPSNKVTEKGKDVELRCDPISGHTALYWYRQSLGQGLEFLIYFQGNSAPDKSGLPSDRFSAERTGGSVSTLTIQRTQQEDSAVYLCASAQVGGAPHEQYFGPGTRLTVT.

This clone was detected only a few times. The rearrangement uses TRBV30 and TRBJ1-4; 7 nucleotides match TRBD1. This CDR3 spans 14 amino acids. Trimming removed 3 bases from V and 6 bases from J; junction bases left unmatched: 7. Per the germline V gene, CDR1 is GTSNPN and CDR2 is SVGIG (reference sequence). The CDR3 here is CAWSLGGSDEKLFF. The CDR3 DNA reads as TGTGCCTGGAGCCTAGGGGGCTCTGATGAAAAACTGTTTTTT.

This chain joins TRBV28 and TRBJ2-3, with D possibly being TRBD2 (6 bases). Germline V gives CDR1 MDHEN, CDR2 SYDVKM. V lost 8 bases and J lost 2, with 26 bases in between. There are 18 residues in the CDR3. CDR3 loop: CASSRLGAIGDNTDTQYF. The DNA of the CDR3 is TGTGCCAGCTCACGACTAGGGGCGATAGGAGACAACACAGATACGCAGTATTTT.

This chain connects TRBV30 to TRBJ2-7; D uncertain. Germline V gene sequence: CDR1 GTSNPN, CDR2 SVGIG (reference sequence). This CDR3 spans 13 amino acids. V shed 1 base and J shed 12 bases, with 19 bases lying between them. The CDR3 DNA follows: TGTGCCTGGAGTGGGGCCGCTCGCCAACAGTGGTACTTC. It encodes CAWSGAARQQWYF.

The chain is built from TRBV7-2 and TRBJ1-6; 9 bases fit TRBD1. This CDR3 is built from 15 residues. Looked up from germline, CDR1 is SGHTA and CDR2 is FQGNSA. The junction had 8 bases not matched to a gene; V was cut back by 1 base and J by 13 bases. The CDR3 sequence: CASSLEGQGKFPLHF. DNA for the CDR3: TGTGCCAGCAGCTTAGAGGGACAGGGCAAATTCCCCCTCCACTTT.

The gene calls are TRBV18 and TRBJ1-3; D uncertain. The ends were cut back, 4 bases at V and 0 bases at J, with 16 bases in the middle. Germline V CDR1 and CDR2: KGHSH, LQKENI. This CDR3 region has 17 residues. The CDR3 DNA reads as TGTGCCAGCTCACGTCCCCCAGCACAAAGCTCTGGAAACACCATATATTTT. Its translation: CASSRPPAQSSGNTIYF.

The chain is built from TRBV28 and TRBJ2-7; the D gene could be TRBD1 or TRBD2 (6 bases each). This CDR3 contains 15 residues. Germline V CDR1 and CDR2: MDHEN, SYDVKM. The V and J ends lost 6 bases and 1 base respectively, with 16 bases between them. The DNA for the CDR3 is TGTGCCAGCAGCCCAAGAGGGGGGTCGTCCTACGAGCAGTACTTC. Its protein product is CASSPRGGSSYEQYF.

The chain uses TRBV7-9 and TRBJ1-4; 11 bases align to TRBD1. Germline values: CDR1 SEHNR, CDR2 FQNEAQ (reference sequence). Trimming removed 3 bases from V and 8 bases from J; junction bases left unmatched: 8. The length of the CDR3 is 16 residues. The CDR3: CASSFITGQGEEKLFF. The CDR3 coding sequence is TGTGCCAGCAGCTTTATTACGGGACAGGGGGAAGAAAAACTGTTTTTT.

The chain uses TRBV6-6 and TRBJ2-2, with no clear D. Trimming removed 4 bases at V and 1 base at J, with 7 bases between. Germline V lookup: CDR1 MNHNY, CDR2 SVGAGI (reference sequence). This CDR3 is built from 14 residues. The CDR3 coding sequence is TGTGCCAGCAGTTTTGACCGGAACACCGGGGAGCTGTTTTTT. Its protein product is CASSFDRNTGELFF.

The rearrangement joins TRBV1 to TRBJ2-7; the table's D call TRBD2 went unverified against the DNA. TRBV1 counts as a pseudogene. The length of the CDR3 is 16 residues. The CDR3 DNA is TGCACCAGCAGCCCGACCTGGGCGGGAGTTCGGTGGGAGCAGTACTTC. This gives the protein CTSSPTWAGVRWEQYF.

CDR3 amino acids: CASSIASGGAYEQYF. The DNA of the CDR3 is TGTGCCAGCAGTATAGCGTCGGGCGGGGCTTACGAGCAGTACTTC. The chain recombines TRBV11-2 with TRBJ2-7; the D gene is possibly TRBD2 (6 bases). Per the germline V gene, CDR1 is SGHAT and CDR2 is FQNNGV. The CDR3 spans 15 residues. Between the trimmed V and J ends, which lost 6 bases and 4 bases, there was a span of 19 bases.

The rearrangement uses TRBV28 and TRBJ2-1; D unclear. The CDR3 totals 17 residues. V was clipped by 5 bases and J by 5 bases, with 22 bases between them. CDR1 and CDR2 (germline): MDHEN, SYDVKM. The chain's CDR3 is CASSPRGLARYDNEQFF. The CDR3, as DNA: TGTGCCAGCAGTCCGAGAGGCCTTGCGAGGTACGACAATGAGCAGTTCTTC.

The chain employs TRBV5-1 and TRBJ1-2, with 12 bases fitting TRBD1. The germline gives CDR1 SGHRS, CDR2 YFSETQ. V shed 1 base, J shed 7 bases, and the junction held 5 bases outside the gene matches. The CDR3 runs 15 residues. This CDR3 is CASSLPGTGGAGYTF. The DNA for the CDR3 is TGCGCCAGCAGCTTGCCGGGGACAGGGGGCGCTGGCTACACCTTC. The whole variable domain, remainder taken from reference TRBV5-1 and TRBJ1-2, is KAGVTQTPRYLIKTRGQQVTLSCSPISGHRSVSWYQQTPGQGLQFLFEYFSETQRNKGNFPGRFSGRQFSNSRSEMNVSTLELGDSALYLCASSLPGTGGAGYTFGSGTRLTVV.

This rearrangement joins TRBV28 to TRBJ2-1; TRBD1 might be the D (5 bases). CDR1 is MDHEN and CDR2 is SYDVKM in the germline V gene. The length of the CDR3 is 15 residues. The V end lost 4 bases, the J end lost 4 bases, and 14 bases lay between the germline ends. The CDR3 sequence is CASSSSGMRYNEQFF. The CDR3 nucleotides are TGTGCCAGCAGTTCTTCAGGGATGCGGTACAATGAGCAGTTCTTC.

The table lists this clone with a count of one. The chain carries TRBV29-1 and TRBJ1-1; D unclear. Germline CDR1 is SQVTM and CDR2 is ANQGSEA. With 2 bases removed from V and 0 bases from J, the gap between germline ends came to 7 bases. The CDR3 runs to 13 residues. The DNA of the CDR3 is TGCAGCGTTGAAAGGTTACTGAACACTGAAGCTTTCTTT. Its protein is CSVERLLNTEAFF.

The CDR3 protein is CSARFLDTQYF. The CDR3 DNA reads TGCAGTGCTAGATTTTTAGATACGCAGTATTTT. The J gene is TRBJ2-3, the V gene TRBV20-1; D unresolved. V lost 2 bases and J lost 5, with 5 bases in between. The CDR3 is made up of 11 amino acids. CDR1 and CDR2 (germline): DFQATT, SNEGSKA (reference sequence).

V and J are TRBV5-6 and TRBJ1-4; D unclear. V was cut by 4 bases and J by 5 bases, with 6 bases left in between. The CDR3 sequence is 12 residues long. The germline gives CDR1 SGHDT, CDR2 YYEEEE. The CDR3, as DNA: TGTGCCAGCAGCCGGAGGAATGAAAAACTGTTTTTT. It translates to CASSRRNEKLFF.